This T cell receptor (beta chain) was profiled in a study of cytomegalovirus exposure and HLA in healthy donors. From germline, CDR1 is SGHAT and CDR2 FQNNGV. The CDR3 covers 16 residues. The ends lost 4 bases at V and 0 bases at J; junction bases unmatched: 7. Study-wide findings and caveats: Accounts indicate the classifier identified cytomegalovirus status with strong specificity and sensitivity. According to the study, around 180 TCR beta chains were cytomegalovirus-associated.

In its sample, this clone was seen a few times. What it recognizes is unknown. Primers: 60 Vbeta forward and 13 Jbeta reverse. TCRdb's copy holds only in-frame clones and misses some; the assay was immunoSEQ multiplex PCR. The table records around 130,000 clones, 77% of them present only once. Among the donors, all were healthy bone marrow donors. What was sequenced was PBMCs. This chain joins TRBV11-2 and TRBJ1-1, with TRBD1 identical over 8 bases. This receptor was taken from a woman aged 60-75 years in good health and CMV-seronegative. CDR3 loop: CASSSHRTGLNTEAFF. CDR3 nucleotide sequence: TGTGCCAGCAGCTCGCACCGGACAGGGTTGAACACTGAAGCTTTCTTT.